The 5 T cell receptor beta chains below were found in one sample sequenced in a study of shared clonotypes between healthy human individuals. Assay: immunoSEQ multiplex PCR; the TCRdb copy retains only in-frame clones and omits some. The sample yields 2 million to 2.5 million clones, 85% to 95% seen once. Sequenced material: naive CD4+ T cells from PBMCs. Subset given: CD45RA+ positively selected. All receptors derive from a man aged 18-30 years in good health. Some clones in this sample may be carry-over from other donors' samples.

The chain combines TRBV11-2 with TRBJ2-3; 13 bases are shared with TRBD2. In germline, CDR1 is SGHAT, CDR2 FQNNGV. This CDR3 spans 15 amino acids. The junction had 8 bases not matched to a gene; V was cut back by 6 bases and J by 8 bases. The CDR3, as DNA: TGTGCCAGCAGGGGACTAGCGGGACCCAGCGGTACGCAGTATTTT. As protein: CASRGLAGPSGTQYF. The whole variable domain, remainder taken from reference TRBV11-2 and TRBJ2-3, is EAGVAQSPRYKIIEKRQSVAFWCNPISGHATLYWYQQILGQGPKLLIQFQNNGVVDDSQLPKDRFSAERLKGVDSTLKIQPAKLEDSAVYLCASRGLAGPSGTQYFGPGTRLTVL.

This chain connects TRBV4-1 to TRBJ1-1, with D maybe TRBD1 (5 bases). From germline, CDR1 is MGHRA and CDR2 YSYEKL. Trimming cost V 3 bases and J 5 bases, with 13 bases left between them. The CDR3 has 14 amino acids. The CDR3 reads CASSQVQGVTEAFF. The CDR3 bases are TGCGCCAGCAGCCAGGTCCAAGGGGTAACTGAAGCTTTCTTT.

This chain links TRBV28 with TRBJ2-5; 9 nucleotides agree with TRBD2. The CDR3 covers 15 residues. The germline V gene has CDR1 MDHEN and CDR2 SYDVKM. With V trimmed by 6 bases and J by 1 base, 6 bases remained unmatched. The CDR3 DNA reads as TGTGCCAGCAGCCTCAGACTAGCGGTCCAAGAGACCCAGTACTTC. Amino acids: CASSLRLAVQETQYF.

The chain uses TRBV7-2 and TRBJ2-4; unclear D gene. Deletions cut 1 base from V and 0 bases from J, with 10 bases between. Germline V gives CDR1 SGHTA, CDR2 FQGNSA. CDR3 length equals 16 residues. CDR3 in amino acids: CASSLDSSLAKNIQYF. The DNA of the CDR3 is TGTGCCAGCAGCTTAGACAGCTCTCTAGCCAAAAACATTCAGTACTTC.

The chain uses TRBV7-2 and TRBJ2-7; TRBD2 matches at 7 bases. The CDR3 has 16 amino acids. Germline trimming cut 5 bases from V and 4 bases from J; bases unmatched to any gene: 14. Germline CDR1 and CDR2: SGHTA and FQGNSA. The CDR3 sequence is CASSPEVLAVTYEQYF. CDR3 coding DNA: TGTGCCAGCAGCCCAGAGGTCCTAGCGGTTACTTACGAGCAGTACTTC.